This is a list of T cell receptor beta chains from one sample in a study of long-term antiretroviral therapy in people with HIV. TCRdb's copy holds only in-frame clones and misses some; the assay was immunoSEQ multiplex PCR. The table records some 27,000 clones, 60% to 80% of them present only once. Here the sequenced sample was unsorted PBMCs, taken 2.1 years after starting antiretroviral therapy. Receptors were obtained from a man aged 25-40 years with HIV. The CDR3 runs from the conserved cysteine through the conserved F or W. The order of the fields is CDR3 protein, CDR3 DNA, clone size, J gene, D gene, V gene. D genes are given only for firm matches. Expanded clones get a size class; other rows say once, few or many, or leave the size out.

CDR3 protein: CASSLGQGNQPQHF
CDR3 DNA: TGTGCCAGCAGCTTAGGACAAGGCAATCAGCCCCAGCATTTT
clone size: -
J gene: TRBJ1-5
D gene: -
V gene: TRBV7-9

CDR3 protein: CASSIASGQGEPQHF
CDR3 DNA: TGTGCCAGTAGTATAGCTTCGGGACAGGGGGAGCCCCAGCATTTT
clone size: -
J gene: TRBJ1-5
D gene: TRBD1
V gene: TRBV19

CDR3 protein: CASSLQGTTYYEQYF
CDR3 DNA: TGTGCCAGCAGTTTGCAAGGGACAACTTACTACGAGCAGTACTTC
clone size: -
J gene: TRBJ2-7
D gene: -
V gene: TRBV27

CDR3 protein: CASSLAEATDTQYF
CDR3 DNA: TGTGCCAGCAGCTTAGCGGAAGCCACAGATACGCAGTATTTT
clone size: -
J gene: TRBJ2-3
D gene: -
V gene: TRBV7-8

CDR3 protein: CASSSGIGKAGLNEKLFF
CDR3 DNA: TGTGCCAGCAGCTCTGGGATCGGGAAAGCCGGCCTTAATGAAAAACTGTTTTTT
clone size: -
J gene: TRBJ1-4
D gene: -
V gene: TRBV5-8

CDR3 protein: CASSLTGGNDEQFF
CDR3 DNA: TGTGCCAGCAGCTTAACAGGGGGGAACGATGAGCAGTTCTTC
clone size: -
J gene: TRBJ2-1
D gene: TRBD1
V gene: TRBV11-2

CDR3 protein: CASSFRQASNTEAFF
CDR3 DNA: TGTGCCAGCAGCTTTAGACAGGCCAGTAACACTGAAGCTTTCTTT
clone size: -
J gene: TRBJ1-1
D gene: -
V gene: TRBV5-4

CDR3 protein: CASSLEASGRTYEQYF
CDR3 DNA: TGCGCCAGCAGCTTGGAGGCTAGCGGGAGAACCTACGAGCAGTACTTC
clone size: -
J gene: TRBJ2-7
D gene: TRBD2
V gene: TRBV5-1

CDR3 protein: CASSLVRNTEAFF
CDR3 DNA: TGCGCCAGCAGCTTGGTTAGGAACACTGAAGCTTTCTTT
clone size: few
J gene: TRBJ1-1
D gene: -
V gene: TRBV5-1

CDR3 protein: CASSPGARRIYEQYF
CDR3 DNA: TGTGCCAGCAGCCCGGGGGCCAGAAGAATCTACGAGCAGTACTTC
clone size: -
J gene: TRBJ2-7
D gene: -
V gene: TRBV5-6

CDR3 protein: CASSEAGWNQPQHF
CDR3 DNA: TGTGCCAGCAGTGAAGCGGGCTGGAATCAGCCCCAGCATTTT
clone size: -
J gene: TRBJ1-5
D gene: -
V gene: TRBV6-1

CDR3 protein: CASMISGSSYEQYF
CDR3 DNA: TGTGCCAGCATGATCAGCGGTAGCTCCTACGAGCAGTACTTC
clone size: few
J gene: TRBJ2-7
D gene: -
V gene: TRBV2

CDR3 protein: CAISESGQGQPQHF
CDR3 DNA: TGTGCCATCAGTGAGTCGGGACAGGGACAGCCCCAGCATTTT
clone size: few
J gene: TRBJ1-5
D gene: TRBD1
V gene: TRBV10-3

CDR3 protein: CASSPRAGDEQYF
CDR3 DNA: TGTGCCAGCAGCCCCCGGGCAGGGGACGAGCAGTACTTC
clone size: -
J gene: TRBJ2-7
D gene: -
V gene: TRBV5-4

CDR3 protein: CASSSLLGGTGGREQFF
CDR3 DNA: TGTGCCAGCAGCTCTCTCCTGGGGGGGACAGGGGGCCGGGAGCAGTTCTTC
clone size: -
J gene: TRBJ2-1
D gene: TRBD1
V gene: TRBV7-9

CDR3 protein: CASSLFGQGSGEQFF
CDR3 DNA: TGCGCCAGCAGCTTGTTTGGACAGGGGTCGGGCGAGCAGTTCTTC
clone size: -
J gene: TRBJ2-1
D gene: TRBD1
V gene: TRBV5-1

CDR3 protein: CASSEADGTYYGYTF
CDR3 DNA: TGTGCCAGCAGTGAAGCGGACGGGACTTACTATGGCTACACCTTC
clone size: few
J gene: TRBJ1-2
D gene: -
V gene: TRBV6-1

CDR3 protein: CASSLAWWTGVFLLAKNIQYF
CDR3 DNA: TGCGCCAGCAGCTTGGCCTGGTGGACAGGGGTCTTCCTTTTAGCCAAAAACATTCAGTACTTC
clone size: few
J gene: TRBJ2-4
D gene: TRBD1
V gene: TRBV5-1

CDR3 protein: CSAGQGGTEAFF
CDR3 DNA: TGCAGCGCTGGGCAGGGTGGAACTGAAGCTTTCTTT
clone size: -
J gene: TRBJ1-1
D gene: -
V gene: TRBV29-1

CDR3 protein: CASSPLAQETQYF
CDR3 DNA: TGTGCCAGCAGTCCACTAGCGCAAGAGACCCAGTACTTC
clone size: once
J gene: TRBJ2-5
D gene: TRBD2
V gene: TRBV7-2

CDR3 protein: CASSRGRQGAYNEQFF
CDR3 DNA: TGTGCCAGCAGCAGAGGCCGACAGGGGGCCTACAATGAGCAGTTCTTC
clone size: -
J gene: TRBJ2-1
D gene: TRBD1
V gene: TRBV2

CDR3 protein: CASSLTGINTGELFF
CDR3 DNA: TGCGCCAGCAGCTTAACAGGCATCAACACCGGGGAGCTGTTTTTT
clone size: -
J gene: TRBJ2-2
D gene: -
V gene: TRBV5-1

CDR3 protein: CASSQGLKGTYGYTF
CDR3 DNA: TGCGCCAGCAGCCAAGGTCTGAAGGGAACCTATGGCTACACCTTC
clone size: -
J gene: TRBJ1-2
D gene: -
V gene: TRBV4-1

CDR3 protein: CASSPIQGAQEKLFF
CDR3 DNA: TGTGCCAGCAGCCCGATACAGGGGGCTCAGGAAAAACTGTTTTTT
clone size: -
J gene: TRBJ1-4
D gene: TRBD1
V gene: TRBV28

CDR3 protein: CASSFYRGPSTDTQYF
CDR3 DNA: TGTGCCAGCAGCTTTTACAGGGGGCCAAGCACAGATACGCAGTATTTT
clone size: -
J gene: TRBJ2-3
D gene: TRBD1
V gene: TRBV5-6

CDR3 protein: CASGQLSGNTIYF
CDR3 DNA: TGCGCCAGCGGCCAACTCTCTGGAAACACCATATATTTT
clone size: few
J gene: TRBJ1-3
D gene: -
V gene: TRBV4-1

CDR3 protein: CASSSFTWDTDRYTGELFF
CDR3 DNA: TGTGCTAGCAGCTCTTTCACCTGGGATACCGACAGATACACCGGGGAGCTGTTTTTT
clone size: once
J gene: TRBJ2-2
D gene: -
V gene: TRBV7-7

CDR3 protein: CASSVDLAGGYDEQFF
CDR3 DNA: TGTGCCAGCAGCGTAGACCTAGCGGGAGGGTACGATGAGCAGTTCTTC
clone size: -
J gene: TRBJ2-1
D gene: TRBD2
V gene: TRBV9

CDR3 protein: CASSLAGQYTDTQYF
CDR3 DNA: TGTGCCAGCAGCTTGGCGGGACAGTACACAGATACGCAGTATTTT
clone size: -
J gene: TRBJ2-3
D gene: TRBD1
V gene: TRBV5-5

CDR3 protein: CASSISPGSGRGSPLHF
CDR3 DNA: TGTGCCAGTAGTATTTCTCCGGGGTCGGGACGTGGCTCACCCCTCCACTTT
clone size: few
J gene: TRBJ1-6
D gene: -
V gene: TRBV19

CDR3 protein: CAWSGTGSFYEQYF
CDR3 DNA: TGTGCCTGGAGTGGAACAGGGAGTTTCTACGAGCAGTACTTC
clone size: -
J gene: TRBJ2-7
D gene: -
V gene: TRBV30

CDR3 protein: CASSLRVASGNTIYF
CDR3 DNA: TGTGCCAGCAGCCTAAGAGTCGCTTCTGGAAACACCATATATTTT
clone size: -
J gene: TRBJ1-3
D gene: -
V gene: TRBV6-5

CDR3 protein: CAISSGNEQFF
CDR3 DNA: TGTGCCATCAGCAGCGGCAATGAGCAGTTCTTC
clone size: -
J gene: TRBJ2-1
D gene: -
V gene: TRBV6-6

CDR3 protein: CASSLGSRTTQETQYF
CDR3 DNA: TGTGCCAGCAGCTTAGGTAGCCGTACGACTCAAGAGACCCAGTACTTC
clone size: few
J gene: TRBJ2-5
D gene: -
V gene: TRBV7-2

CDR3 protein: CASSPQTTGDTEAFF
CDR3 DNA: TGTGCCAGCAGTCCACAAACGACCGGGGACACTGAAGCTTTCTTT
clone size: -
J gene: TRBJ1-1
D gene: -
V gene: TRBV28

CDR3 protein: CASSPKGPYEQYF
CDR3 DNA: TGTGCCAGCAGCCCCAAGGGACCCTACGAGCAGTACTTC
clone size: -
J gene: TRBJ2-7
D gene: -
V gene: TRBV7-9

CDR3 protein: CASSRDRIYGYTF
CDR3 DNA: TGTGCCAGCAGCCGGGACAGAATCTATGGCTACACCTTC
clone size: few
J gene: TRBJ1-2
D gene: TRBD1
V gene: TRBV5-6

CDR3 protein: CASSSTPTRSEQYF
CDR3 DNA: TGCGCCAGCAGCTCGACCCCGACTAGGAGCGAGCAGTACTTC
clone size: -
J gene: TRBJ2-7
D gene: -
V gene: TRBV5-1

CDR3 protein: CAWSVRRGLVSEQFF
CDR3 DNA: TGTGCCTGGAGTGTACGTCGGGGACTAGTTAGTGAGCAGTTCTTC
clone size: -
J gene: TRBJ2-1
D gene: TRBD2
V gene: TRBV30

CDR3 protein: CAISIGGTGTDTQYF
CDR3 DNA: TGTGCCATCAGCATAGGTGGGACGGGCACAGATACGCAGTATTTT
clone size: -
J gene: TRBJ2-3
D gene: -
V gene: TRBV10-3

CDR3 protein: CASSLADSGPSTDTQYF
CDR3 DNA: TGTGCCAGCAGCTTAGCGGATAGCGGACCTAGCACAGATACGCAGTATTTT
clone size: -
J gene: TRBJ2-3
D gene: -
V gene: TRBV7-9